This note documents a single T cell receptor beta chain sequence. Antigen: not known. These data come from a study of cytomegalovirus exposure and HLA in healthy donors. Findings and limits, study-wide: Later on, a genetic analysis was performed. It linked a missense variant in DCLRE1C with V- and J-gene trimming of TCR beta. Investigators reported 150 to 200 TCR beta chains as tied to cytomegalovirus.

PCR primers comprised 60 Vbeta and 13 Jbeta primers. Some clones are missing from TCRdb's copy, which holds only in-frame ones; the method was immunoSEQ multiplex PCR. The repertoire holds some 120,000 clones, over 75% seen once, with around 3.5% in the top ten. Germline CDR1 and CDR2: MNHEY and SMNVEV (reference sequence). The length of the CDR3 is 14 residues. V lost 8 bases, J lost 2 bases, and 13 bases lay in between. This donor had no CMV serostatus on record. Sample: PBMCs. This receptor was taken from a human donor in good health. This chain connects TRBV27 to TRBJ2-1; maybe TRBD1 (6 bases). DNA for the CDR3: TGTGCCAGCGGGTCCAGGGACACCTACAATGAGCAGTTCTTC. It specifies CASGSRDTYNEQFF.